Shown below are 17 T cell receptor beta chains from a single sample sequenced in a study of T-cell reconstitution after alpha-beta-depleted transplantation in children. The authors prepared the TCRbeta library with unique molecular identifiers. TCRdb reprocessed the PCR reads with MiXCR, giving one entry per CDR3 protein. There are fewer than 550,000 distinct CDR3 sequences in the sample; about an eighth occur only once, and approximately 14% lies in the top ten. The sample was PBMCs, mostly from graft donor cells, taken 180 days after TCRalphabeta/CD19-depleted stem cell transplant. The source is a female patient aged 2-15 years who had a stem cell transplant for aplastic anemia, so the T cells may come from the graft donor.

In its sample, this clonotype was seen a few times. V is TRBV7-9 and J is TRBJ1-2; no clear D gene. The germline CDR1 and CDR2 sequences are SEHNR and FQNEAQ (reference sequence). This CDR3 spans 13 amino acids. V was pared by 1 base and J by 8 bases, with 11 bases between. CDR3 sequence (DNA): TGTGCCAGCAGCTTAGGCGGAGCCCGGGGCTACACCTTC. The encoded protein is CASSLGGARGYTF.

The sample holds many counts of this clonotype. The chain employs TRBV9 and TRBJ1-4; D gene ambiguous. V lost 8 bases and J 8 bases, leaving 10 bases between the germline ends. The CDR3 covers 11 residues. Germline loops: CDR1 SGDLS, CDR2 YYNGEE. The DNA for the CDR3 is TGTGCCAGTGGGAATACGGAAAAACTGTTTTTT. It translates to CASGNTEKLFF.

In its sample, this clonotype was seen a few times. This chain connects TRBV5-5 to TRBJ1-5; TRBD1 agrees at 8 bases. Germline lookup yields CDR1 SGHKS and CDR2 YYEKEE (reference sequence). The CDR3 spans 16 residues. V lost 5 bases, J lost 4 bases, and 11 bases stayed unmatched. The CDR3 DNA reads TGTGCCAGCAGTTCCCTCCGGGACAGGCCTAATCAGCCCCAGCATTTT. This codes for CASSSLRDRPNQPQHF.

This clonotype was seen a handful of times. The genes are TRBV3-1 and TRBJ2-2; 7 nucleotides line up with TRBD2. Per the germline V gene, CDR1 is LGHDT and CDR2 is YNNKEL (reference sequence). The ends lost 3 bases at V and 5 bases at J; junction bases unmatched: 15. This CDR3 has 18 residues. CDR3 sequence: CASSHSTTSQRQTGELFF. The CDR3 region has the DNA TGTGCCAGCAGCCATTCCACGACTAGCCAGAGACAGACCGGGGAGCTGTTTTTT. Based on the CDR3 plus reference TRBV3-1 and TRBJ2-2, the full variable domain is DTAVSQTPKYLVTQMGNDKSIKCEQNLGHDTMYWYKQDSKKFLKIMFSYNNKELIINETVPNRFSPKSPDKAHLNLHINSLELGDSAVYFCASSHSTTSQRQTGELFFGEGSRLTVL.

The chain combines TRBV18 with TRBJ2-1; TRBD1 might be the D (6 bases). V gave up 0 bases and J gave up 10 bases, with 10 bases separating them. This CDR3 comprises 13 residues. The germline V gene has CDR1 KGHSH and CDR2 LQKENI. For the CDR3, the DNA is TGTGCCAGCTCACCACCCTCAGGGGAAGAGCAGTTCTTC. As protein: CASSPPSGEEQFF. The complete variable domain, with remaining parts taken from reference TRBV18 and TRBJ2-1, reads NAGVMQNPRHLVRRRGQEARLRCSPMKGHSHVYWYRQLPEEGLKFMVYLQKENIIDESGMPKERFSAEFPKEGPSILRIQQVVRGDSAAYFCASSPPSGEEQFFGPGTRLTVL.

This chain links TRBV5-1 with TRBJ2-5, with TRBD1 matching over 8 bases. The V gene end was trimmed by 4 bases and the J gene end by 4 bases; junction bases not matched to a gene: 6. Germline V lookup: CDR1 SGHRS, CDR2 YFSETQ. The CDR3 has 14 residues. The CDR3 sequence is CASSPGTGSETQYF. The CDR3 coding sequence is TGCGCCAGCAGCCCCGGGACAGGTTCAGAGACCCAGTACTTC.

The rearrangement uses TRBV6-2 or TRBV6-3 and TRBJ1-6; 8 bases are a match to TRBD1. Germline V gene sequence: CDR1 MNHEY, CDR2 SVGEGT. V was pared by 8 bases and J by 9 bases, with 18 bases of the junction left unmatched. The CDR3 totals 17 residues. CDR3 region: CASRRSGPRGLRSPLHF. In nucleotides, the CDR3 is TGTGCCAGCCGCCGGAGCGGGCCCAGGGGGCTCCGTTCACCCCTCCACTTT.

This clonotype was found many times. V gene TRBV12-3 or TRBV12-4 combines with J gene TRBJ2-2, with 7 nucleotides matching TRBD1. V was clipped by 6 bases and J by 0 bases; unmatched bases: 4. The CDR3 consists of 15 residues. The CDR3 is CASSHGQANTGELFF. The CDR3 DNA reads TGTGCCAGCAGCCACGGACAGGCGAACACCGGGGAGCTGTTTTTT.

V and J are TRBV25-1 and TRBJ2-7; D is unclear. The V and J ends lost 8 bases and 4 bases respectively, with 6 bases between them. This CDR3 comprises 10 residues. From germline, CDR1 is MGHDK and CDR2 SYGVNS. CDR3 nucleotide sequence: TGTGCCAGCCCTCGTTACGAGCAGTACTTC. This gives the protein CASPRYEQYF.

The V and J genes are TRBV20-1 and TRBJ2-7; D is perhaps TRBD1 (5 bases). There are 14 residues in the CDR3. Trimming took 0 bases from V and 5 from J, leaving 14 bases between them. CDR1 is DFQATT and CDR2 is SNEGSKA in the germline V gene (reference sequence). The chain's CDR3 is CSARDRQLAHEQYF. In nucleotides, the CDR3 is TGCAGTGCTAGAGACCGACAGTTGGCCCACGAGCAGTACTTC.

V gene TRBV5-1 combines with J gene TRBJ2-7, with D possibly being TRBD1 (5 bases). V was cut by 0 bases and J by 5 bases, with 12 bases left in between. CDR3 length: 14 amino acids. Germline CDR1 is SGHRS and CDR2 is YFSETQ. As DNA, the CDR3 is TGCGCCAGCAGCTTGGTGCAGGGTGTAGACGAGCAGTACTTC. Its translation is CASSLVQGVDEQYF.

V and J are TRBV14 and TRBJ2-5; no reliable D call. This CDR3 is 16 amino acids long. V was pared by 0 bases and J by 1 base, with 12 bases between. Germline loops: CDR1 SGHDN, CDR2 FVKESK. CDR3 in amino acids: CASSQEVYSPQETQYF. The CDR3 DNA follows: TGTGCCAGCAGCCAAGAGGTATATTCACCCCAAGAGACCCAGTACTTC.

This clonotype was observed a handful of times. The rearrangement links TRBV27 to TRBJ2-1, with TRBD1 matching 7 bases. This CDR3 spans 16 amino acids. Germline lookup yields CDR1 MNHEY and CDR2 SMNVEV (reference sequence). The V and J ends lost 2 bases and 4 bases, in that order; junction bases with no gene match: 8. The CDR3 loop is CASSLAGDREYNEQFF. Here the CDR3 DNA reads TGTGCCAGCAGTTTAGCCGGGGACAGAGAATACAATGAGCAGTTCTTC.

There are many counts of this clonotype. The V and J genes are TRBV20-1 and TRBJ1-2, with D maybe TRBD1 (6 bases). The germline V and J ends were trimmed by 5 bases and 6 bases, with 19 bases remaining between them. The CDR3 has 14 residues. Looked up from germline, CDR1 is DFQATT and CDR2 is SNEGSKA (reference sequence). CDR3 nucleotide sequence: TGCAGTGCTCAGACGGGGGCGCGAGGGGATGGCTACACCTTC. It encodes CSAQTGARGDGYTF.

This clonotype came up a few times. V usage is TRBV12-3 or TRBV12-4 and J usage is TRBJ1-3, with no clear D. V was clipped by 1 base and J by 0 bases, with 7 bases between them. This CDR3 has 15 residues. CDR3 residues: CASSLGTHSGNTIYF. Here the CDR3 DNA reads TGTGCCAGCAGTTTAGGGACCCACTCTGGAAACACCATATATTTT.

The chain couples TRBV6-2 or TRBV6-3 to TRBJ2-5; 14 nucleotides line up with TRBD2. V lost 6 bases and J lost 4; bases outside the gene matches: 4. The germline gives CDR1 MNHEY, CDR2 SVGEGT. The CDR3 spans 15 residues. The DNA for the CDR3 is TGTGCCAGCAGAATCGGGACTAGCGGGAGAGAGACCCAGTACTTC. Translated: CASRIGTSGRETQYF.

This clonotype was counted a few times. The CDR3 protein is CSAPRQGRNYGYTF. CDR3 DNA sequence: TGCAGTGCACCTCGACAGGGTCGGAACTATGGCTACACCTTC. V gene TRBV20-1 combines with J gene TRBJ1-2; 7 nucleotides line up with TRBD1. Unmatched junction bases numbered 9, after V lost 6 bases and J lost 2 bases. This CDR3 region has 14 residues. Germline V lookup: CDR1 DFQATT, CDR2 SNEGSKA (reference sequence).